What follows are 10 T cell receptor beta chains derived from one specimen sequenced in a study of blood T cell repertoires in COVID-19. The assay was immunoSEQ multiplex PCR, and TCRdb's table has in-frame clones only and misses some. The sample shows a few hundred thousand clones, about 90% of them seen only once. Sequencing input: PBMCs or T cells enriched from blood (not recorded which). Receptors were obtained from a woman in her twenties or thirties who had recovered from COVID-19.

The CDR3 coding sequence is TGTGCCAGCAGCGTAGAAGGGGGCCAATACAACACTGAAGCTTTCTTT. Amino acids: CASSVEGGQYNTEAFF. The V gene is TRBV9, the J gene TRBJ1-1, with 7 bases lining up with TRBD1. Germline CDR1 SGDLS, CDR2 YYNGEE. The V and J ends lost 0 bases and 2 bases, in that order; junction bases with no gene match: 7. The CDR3 has 16 residues.

This chain joins TRBV29-1 and TRBJ1-2; 9 bases are shared with TRBD1. The germline V gene has CDR1 SQVTM and CDR2 ANQGSEA. The CDR3 totals 15 residues. Unmatched junction bases numbered 7, after V lost 3 bases and J lost 2 bases. The CDR3, as DNA: TGCAGCGTTGAGGGGACAGGGAGGGGGAACTATGGCTACACCTTC. Protein product: CSVEGTGRGNYGYTF.

The V gene is TRBV5-1, the J gene TRBJ1-4, with D possibly being TRBD1 (6 bases). The CDR3 is 13 residues long. The V end was cut by 2 bases, the J end by 5 bases, with 7 bases between. Germline CDR1 is SGHRS and CDR2 is YFSETQ. The CDR3 spells CASSFGQNEKLFF. CDR3 DNA: TGCGCCAGCAGCTTCGGACAGAATGAAAAACTGTTTTTT.

The chain recombines TRBV23-1 with TRBJ2-2; 10 positions agree with TRBD1. TRBV23-1 is treated as an ORF (open reading frame) with a function not yet certain. V gave up 3 bases and J gave up 0 bases; unmatched junction bases: 4. This CDR3 has 17 residues. CDR3 sequence (DNA): TGCGCCAGCAGTCACCGGGACAGGGGACCGAACACCGGGGAGCTGTTTTTT. This sequence encodes CASSHRDRGPNTGELFF.

This chain joins TRBV7-9 and TRBJ1-2; D unresolved. Germline V gene data show CDR1 as SEHNR and CDR2 as FQNEAQ (reference sequence). The germline V and J ends were trimmed by 1 base and 3 bases, with 15 bases remaining between them. The CDR3 totals 16 residues. CDR3 bases: TGTGCCAGCAGCTTAGGTCTAGCCTCATCGTACTATGGCTACACCTTC. Translation: CASSLGLASSYYGYTF.

This chain connects TRBV19 to TRBJ1-1; 9 bases are a match to TRBD1. The length of the CDR3 is 16 residues. CDR1 is LNHDA and CDR2 is SQIVND in the germline V gene (reference sequence). With 3 bases clipped from V and 6 bases from J, the junction kept 11 bases outside the gene matches. This chain's CDR3 is CASSIPTGGGRSEAFF. In DNA, the CDR3 is TGTGCCAGTAGTATCCCCACAGGGGGCGGGAGGTCTGAAGCTTTCTTT.

V usage is TRBV7-3 and J usage is TRBJ1-1; TRBD1 is a possible D gene (5 bases). The CDR3 runs to 17 residues. Germline values: CDR1 SGHTA, CDR2 FQGTGA. V was cut by 5 bases and J by 5 bases, with 24 bases left in between. In DNA, the CDR3 is TGTGCCAGCAGCAGCGGAGTAGGTCAGGGAGGTTTTACTGAAGCTTTCTTT. Residues: CASSSGVGQGGFTEAFF.

CDR3: CASSLATGSGVSGYTF. The CDR3 bases are TGTGCCAGCAGCTTAGCTACAGGGAGCGGGGTGAGCGGCTACACCTTC. The chain recombines TRBV7-8 with TRBJ1-2; a possible D gene is TRBD1 (6 bases). This CDR3 has 16 amino acids. The germline V gene has CDR1 SGHVS and CDR2 FQNEAQ. Trimming took 0 bases from V and 8 from J, leaving 19 bases between them.

The CDR3 sequence is CASSPNPTSWGNEQFF. For the CDR3, the DNA is TGTGCCAGCAGCCCAAATCCGACTAGCTGGGGCAATGAGCAGTTCTTC. The genes are TRBV11-3 and TRBJ2-1; 7 bases align to TRBD2. Germline V lookup: CDR1 SGHNT, CDR2 YENEEA. The CDR3 contains 16 residues. Trimming at V came to 5 bases and at J to 6 bases, leaving 13 bases not matched to a gene.

The rearrangement joins TRBV28 to TRBJ2-7, with 7 bases aligning to TRBD1. The germline gives CDR1 MDHEN, CDR2 SYDVKM. The CDR3 contains 15 residues. J gave up 0 bases and V 5 bases, and 7 bases lay outside the gene matches. The CDR3 coding sequence is TGTGCCAGCAGTCCCATCGACAGGGACTCCTACGAGCAGTACTTC. Protein: CASSPIDRDSYEQYF.